The sequence of this T cell receptor (beta chain) was determined in a study of blood T cell repertoires in COVID-19. The CDR3 sequence is 14 residues long. V was clipped by 4 bases and J by 6 bases; unmatched bases: 7. Germline V lookup: CDR1 SGHTA, CDR2 FQGTGA. Repertoires were generated with immunoSEQ multiplex PCR, while TCRdb's copy carries only in-frame clones and drops some. This sample carries about 130,000 clones, around 76% of them seen once, and the ten largest clones take 6%. The specimen sequenced was peripheral blood. This TCR was sampled from an elderly man with COVID-19, enrolled during active disease. The chain couples TRBV7-3 to TRBJ2-7; 9 nucleotides agree with TRBD1. The DNA for the CDR3 is TGTGCCAGCAGCTCGGGGACAGGGACAGGCGAGCAGTACTTC. Its translation is CASSSGTGTGEQYF.